Listed here is a single TCR beta chain. This sample is drawn from a study of shared clonotypes between healthy human individuals. Deep-level settings were used for running the assay. Method: immunoSEQ multiplex PCR; TCRdb's copy keeps in-frame clones and lacks some. The sample shows 2 million or so clones, over 85% of them seen only once. Germline lookup yields CDR1 SGHTA and CDR2 FQGNSA. This CDR3 has 16 residues. Unmatched junction bases numbered 6, after V lost 1 base and J lost 3 bases. Every contributor of samples was a Caucasian grown-up residing in Nashville, Tennessee. This sequence joins TRBV7-2 and TRBJ2-7, with 10 bases aligning to TRBD2. Input material: naive CD4+ T cells sorted from blood. As for subset: CD45RA+ positively selected. The TCR originated in a man aged 18 to 29 in good health. In DNA form, the CDR3 reads TGTGCCAGCAGCTTAGGGAAACTAGCGGGGATCTACGAGCAGTACTTC. This sequence encodes CASSLGKLAGIYEQYF.